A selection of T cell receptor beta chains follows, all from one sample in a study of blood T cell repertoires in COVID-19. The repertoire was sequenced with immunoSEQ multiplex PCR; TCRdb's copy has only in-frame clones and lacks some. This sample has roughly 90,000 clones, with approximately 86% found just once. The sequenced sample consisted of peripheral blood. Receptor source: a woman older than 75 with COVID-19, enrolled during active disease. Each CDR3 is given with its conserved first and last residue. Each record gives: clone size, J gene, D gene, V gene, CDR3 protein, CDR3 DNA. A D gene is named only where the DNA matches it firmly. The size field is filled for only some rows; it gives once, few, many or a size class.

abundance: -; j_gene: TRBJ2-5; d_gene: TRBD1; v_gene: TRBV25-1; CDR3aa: CASSEGQGRGQTQYF; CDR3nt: TGTGCCAGCAGTGAAGGACAGGGGAGGGGTCAGACCCAGTACTTC
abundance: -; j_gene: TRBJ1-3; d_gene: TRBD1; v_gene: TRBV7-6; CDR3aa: CASSLAGRGPGNTIYF; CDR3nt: TGTGCCAGCAGCTTAGCGGGCAGGGGGCCTGGAAACACCATATATTTT
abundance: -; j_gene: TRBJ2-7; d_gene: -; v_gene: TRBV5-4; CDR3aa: CASSASPDSYEQYF; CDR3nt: TGTGCCAGCAGCGCAAGCCCTGACTCCTACGAGCAGTACTTC
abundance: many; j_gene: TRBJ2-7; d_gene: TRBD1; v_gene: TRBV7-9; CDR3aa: CASSGGQGLYEQYF; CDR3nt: TGTGCCAGCAGCGGGGGACAGGGACTCTACGAGCAGTACTTC
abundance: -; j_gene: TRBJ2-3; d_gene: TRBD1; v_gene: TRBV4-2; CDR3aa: CASSQGGTGGTDTQYF; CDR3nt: TGTGCCAGCAGCCAAGGTGGGACAGGGGGCACAGATACGCAGTATTTT
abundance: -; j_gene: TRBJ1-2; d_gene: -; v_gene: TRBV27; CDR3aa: CASSFRGYGYTF; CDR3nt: TGTGCCAGCAGTTTTCGGGGGTATGGCTACACCTTC
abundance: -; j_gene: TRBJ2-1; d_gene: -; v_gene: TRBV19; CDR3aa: CASRKDQGSSSYNEQFF; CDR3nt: TGTGCCAGTAGGAAAGACCAGGGTAGTAGCTCCTACAATGAGCAGTTCTTC
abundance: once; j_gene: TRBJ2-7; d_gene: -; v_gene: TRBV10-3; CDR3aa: CAISEGRGGYEQYF; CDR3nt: TGTGCCATCAGTGAGGGACGGGGTGGCTACGAGCAGTACTTC
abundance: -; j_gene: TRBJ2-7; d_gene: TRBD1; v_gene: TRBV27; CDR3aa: CASSSTPTGQAYEQYF; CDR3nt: TGTGCCAGCAGTTCCACACCCACAGGACAGGCCTACGAGCAGTACTTC
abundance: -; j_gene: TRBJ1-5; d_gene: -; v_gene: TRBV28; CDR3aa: CASSTGGGQPQHF; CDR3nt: TGTGCCAGCAGCACGGGGGGAGGACAGCCCCAGCATTTT
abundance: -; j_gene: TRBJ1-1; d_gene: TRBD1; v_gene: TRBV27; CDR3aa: CASSLDRVNTEAFF; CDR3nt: TGTGCCAGCAGTTTAGACAGGGTGAACACTGAAGCTTTCTTT
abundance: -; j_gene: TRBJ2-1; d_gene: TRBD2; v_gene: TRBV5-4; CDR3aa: CASSSPTSGRADEQFF; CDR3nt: TGTGCCAGCAGCTCCCCTACTAGCGGGAGAGCTGATGAGCAGTTCTTC
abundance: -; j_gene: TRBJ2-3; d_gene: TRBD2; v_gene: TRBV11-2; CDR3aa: CASSFSGLAGTDTQYF; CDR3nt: TGTGCCAGCAGCTTCTCCGGACTAGCGGGCACAGATACGCAGTATTTT
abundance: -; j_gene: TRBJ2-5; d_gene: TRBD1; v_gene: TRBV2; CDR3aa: CASSSGTGGLQETQYF; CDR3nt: TGTGCCAGCAGCTCCGGGACAGGGGGCCTTCAAGAGACCCAGTACTTC
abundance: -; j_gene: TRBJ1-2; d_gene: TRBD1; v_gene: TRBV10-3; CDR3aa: CAIGTGDSFYGYTF; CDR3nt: TGTGCCATTGGGACAGGGGATTCGTTCTATGGCTACACCTTC
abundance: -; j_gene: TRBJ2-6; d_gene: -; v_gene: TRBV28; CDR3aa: CASSSRGVGANVLTF; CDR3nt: TGTGCCAGCAGTTCCAGGGGGGTTGGGGCCAACGTCCTGACTTTC
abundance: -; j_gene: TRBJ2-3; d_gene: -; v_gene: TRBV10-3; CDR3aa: CAISPTASGFTDTQYF; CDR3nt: TGTGCCATCAGCCCGACGGCGAGCGGCTTCACAGATACGCAGTATTTT
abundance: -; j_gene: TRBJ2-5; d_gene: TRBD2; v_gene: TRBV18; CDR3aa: CASSPGTSLRETQYF; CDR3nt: TGTGCCAGCTCACCCGGGACTAGCTTGAGAGAGACCCAGTACTTC
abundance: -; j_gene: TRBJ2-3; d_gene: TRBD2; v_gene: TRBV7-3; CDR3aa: CASGSVRLAGDSTDTQYF; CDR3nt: TGTGCCAGCGGTTCCGTACGACTAGCGGGAGATAGCACAGATACGCAGTATTTT
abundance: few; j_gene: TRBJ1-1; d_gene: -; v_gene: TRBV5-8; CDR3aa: CASSLAALKNTEAFF; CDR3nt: TGTGCCAGCAGCTTGGCAGCACTAAAGAACACTGAAGCTTTCTTT
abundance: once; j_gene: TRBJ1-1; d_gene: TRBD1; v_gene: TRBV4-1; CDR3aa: CASSQPGQGNTEAFF; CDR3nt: TGCGCCAGCAGCCAACCCGGACAGGGCAACACTGAAGCTTTCTTT
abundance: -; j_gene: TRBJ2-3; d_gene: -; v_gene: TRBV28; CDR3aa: CAIQVWESADTQYF; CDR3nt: TGTGCCATCCAAGTCTGGGAGTCTGCAGATACGCAGTATTTT
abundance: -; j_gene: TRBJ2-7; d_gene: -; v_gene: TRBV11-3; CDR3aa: CASSDGATREQYF; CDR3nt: TGTGCCAGCAGCGACGGAGCCACACGAGAGCAGTACTTC
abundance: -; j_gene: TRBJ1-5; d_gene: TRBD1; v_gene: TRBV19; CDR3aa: CASRGRVVNQPQHF; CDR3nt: TGTGCCAGCAGGGGGCGCGTGGTCAATCAGCCCCAGCATTTT
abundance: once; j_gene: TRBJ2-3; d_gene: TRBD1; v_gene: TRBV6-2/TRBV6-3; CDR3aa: CASSYLGTGGGYTDTQYF; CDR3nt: TGTGCCAGCAGTTACCTCGGGACAGGGGGGGGGTACACAGATACGCAGTATTTT
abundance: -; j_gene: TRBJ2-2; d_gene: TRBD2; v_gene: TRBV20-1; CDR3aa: CSASWGLAGVKAGELFF; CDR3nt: TGCAGTGCTAGTTGGGGACTAGCGGGAGTGAAGGCCGGGGAGCTGTTTTTT
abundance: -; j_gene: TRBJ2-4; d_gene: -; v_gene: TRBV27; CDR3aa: CASSLQGGEKNIQYF; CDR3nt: TGTGCCAGCAGTTTGCAAGGCGGGGAGAAAAACATTCAGTACTTC
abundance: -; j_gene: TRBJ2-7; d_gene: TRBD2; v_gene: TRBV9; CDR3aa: CASSVGTSGRNYDYEQYF; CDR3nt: TGTGCCAGCAGCGTAGGGACTAGCGGGAGGAATTATGACTACGAGCAGTACTTC
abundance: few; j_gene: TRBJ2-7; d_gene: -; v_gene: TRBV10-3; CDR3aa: CAITGSLDYEQYF; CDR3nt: TGTGCCATCACCGGGAGCTTAGACTACGAGCAGTACTTC
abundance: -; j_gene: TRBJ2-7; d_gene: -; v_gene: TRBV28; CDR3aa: CASSFRGASFYEQYF; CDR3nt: TGTGCCAGCAGTTTCAGGGGCGCTTCCTTCTACGAGCAGTACTTC
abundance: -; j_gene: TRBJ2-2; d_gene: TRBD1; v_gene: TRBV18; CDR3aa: CASSPLQGRTGELFF; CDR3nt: TGTGCCAGCTCACCACTACAGGGGAGAACCGGGGAGCTGTTTTTT
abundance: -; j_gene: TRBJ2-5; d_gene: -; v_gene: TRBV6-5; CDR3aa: CASQPDRGETQYF; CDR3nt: TGTGCCAGCCAACCGGATCGGGGGGAGACCCAGTACTTC
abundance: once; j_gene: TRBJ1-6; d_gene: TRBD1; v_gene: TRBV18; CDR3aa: CASSPAGGLSPLHF; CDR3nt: TGTGCCAGCTCACCGGCAGGGGGCCTCTCACCCCTCCACTTT